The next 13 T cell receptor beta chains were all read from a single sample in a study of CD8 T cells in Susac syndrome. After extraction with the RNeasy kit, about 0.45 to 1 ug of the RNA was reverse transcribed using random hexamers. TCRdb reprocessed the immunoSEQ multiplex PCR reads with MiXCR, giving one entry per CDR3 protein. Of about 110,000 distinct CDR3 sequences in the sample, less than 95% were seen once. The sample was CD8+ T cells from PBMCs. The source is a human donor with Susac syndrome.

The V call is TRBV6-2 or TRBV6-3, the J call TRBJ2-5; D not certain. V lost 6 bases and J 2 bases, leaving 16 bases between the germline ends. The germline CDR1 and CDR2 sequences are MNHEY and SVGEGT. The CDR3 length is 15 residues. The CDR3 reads CASSPAQAPQETQYF. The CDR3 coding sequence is TGTGCCAGCAGCCCCGCTCAGGCGCCACAAGAGACCCAGTACTTC.

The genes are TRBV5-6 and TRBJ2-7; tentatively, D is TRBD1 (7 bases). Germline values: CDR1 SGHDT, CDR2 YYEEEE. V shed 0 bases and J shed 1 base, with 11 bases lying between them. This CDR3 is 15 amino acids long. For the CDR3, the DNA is TGTGCCAGCAGCTTGGAGACAGGGACTTCCTACGAGCAGTACTTC. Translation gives CASSLETGTSYEQYF.

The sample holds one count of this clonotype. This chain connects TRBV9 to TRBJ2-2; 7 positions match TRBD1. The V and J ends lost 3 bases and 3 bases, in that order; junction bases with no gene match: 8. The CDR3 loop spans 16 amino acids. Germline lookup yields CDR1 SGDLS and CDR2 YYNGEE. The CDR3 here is CASSARQGSDTGELFF. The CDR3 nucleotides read TGTGCCAGCAGCGCCCGACAGGGTTCGGACACCGGGGAGCTGTTTTTT. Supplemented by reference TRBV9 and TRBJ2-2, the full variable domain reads DSGVTQTPKHLITATGQRVTLRCSPRSGDLSVYWYQQSLDQGLQFLIQYYNGEERAKGNILERFSAQQFPDLHSELNLSSLELGDSALYFCASSARQGSDTGELFFGEGSRLTVL.

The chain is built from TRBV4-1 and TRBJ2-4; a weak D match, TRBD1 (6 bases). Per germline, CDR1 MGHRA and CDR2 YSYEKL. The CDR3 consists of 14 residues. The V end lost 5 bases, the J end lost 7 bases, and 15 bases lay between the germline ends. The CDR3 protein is CASSSSQGVNIQYF. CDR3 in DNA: TGCGCCAGCAGCTCCTCACAGGGTGTTAACATTCAGTACTTC.

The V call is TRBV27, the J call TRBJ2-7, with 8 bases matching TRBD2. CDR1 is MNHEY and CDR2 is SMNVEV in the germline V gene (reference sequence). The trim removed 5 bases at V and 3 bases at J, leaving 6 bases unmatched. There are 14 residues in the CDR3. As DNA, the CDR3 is TGTGCCAGCAGTCACGGGGGGGAAGGCTACGAGCAGTACTTC. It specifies CASSHGGEGYEQYF.

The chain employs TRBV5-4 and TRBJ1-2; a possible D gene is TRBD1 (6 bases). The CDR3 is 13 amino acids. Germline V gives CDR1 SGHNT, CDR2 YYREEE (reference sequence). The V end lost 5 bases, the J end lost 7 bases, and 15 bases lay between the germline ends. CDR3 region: CASRWVGAGGYTF. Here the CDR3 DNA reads TGTGCCAGCAGATGGGTGGGGGCTGGTGGCTACACCTTC.

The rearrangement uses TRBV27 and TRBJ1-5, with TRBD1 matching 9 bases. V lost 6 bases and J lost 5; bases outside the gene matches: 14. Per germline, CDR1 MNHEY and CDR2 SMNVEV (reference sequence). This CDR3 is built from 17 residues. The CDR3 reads CASRGHRDRDPDQPQHF. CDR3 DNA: TGTGCCAGCAGGGGACACCGGGACAGGGATCCTGATCAGCCCCAGCATTTT.

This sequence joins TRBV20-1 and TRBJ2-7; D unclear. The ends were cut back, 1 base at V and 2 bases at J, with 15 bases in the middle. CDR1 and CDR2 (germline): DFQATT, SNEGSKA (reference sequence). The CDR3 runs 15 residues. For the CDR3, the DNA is TGCAGTGCTAGAGTGACCCCCACGGTCACCTACGAGCAGTACTTC. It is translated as CSARVTPTVTYEQYF.

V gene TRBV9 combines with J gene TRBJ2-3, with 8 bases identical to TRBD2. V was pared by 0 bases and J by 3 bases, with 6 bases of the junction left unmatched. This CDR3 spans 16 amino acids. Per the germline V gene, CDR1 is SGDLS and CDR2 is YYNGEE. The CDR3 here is CASSVEGSGVTDTQYF. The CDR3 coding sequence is TGTGCCAGCAGCGTAGAGGGTAGCGGGGTAACAGATACGCAGTATTTT.

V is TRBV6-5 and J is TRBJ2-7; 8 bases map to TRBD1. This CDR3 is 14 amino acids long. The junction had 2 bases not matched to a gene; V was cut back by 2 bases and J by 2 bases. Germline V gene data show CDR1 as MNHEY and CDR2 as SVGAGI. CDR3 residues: CASSYGQGPYEQYF. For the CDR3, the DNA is TGTGCCAGCAGTTACGGACAGGGACCCTACGAGCAGTACTTC.

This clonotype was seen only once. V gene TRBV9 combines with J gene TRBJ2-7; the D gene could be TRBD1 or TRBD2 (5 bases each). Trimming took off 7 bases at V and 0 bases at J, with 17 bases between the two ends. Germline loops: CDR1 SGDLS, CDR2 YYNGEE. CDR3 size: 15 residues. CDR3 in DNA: TGTGCCAGCGCGGTAGCCCAGGGAGCCTCCTACGAGCAGTACTTC. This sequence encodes CASAVAQGASYEQYF.

The CDR3 is CASSFTGHYGYTF. CDR3 DNA: TGTGCCAGCAGCTTCACAGGCCACTATGGCTACACCTTC. The chain has TRBV5-6 and TRBJ1-2, with D possibly being TRBD1 (5 bases). The CDR3 totals 13 residues. Germline-derived CDR1 and CDR2 are SGHDT and YYEEEE. Between the trimmed V and J ends, which lost 2 bases and 3 bases, there was a span of 8 bases.

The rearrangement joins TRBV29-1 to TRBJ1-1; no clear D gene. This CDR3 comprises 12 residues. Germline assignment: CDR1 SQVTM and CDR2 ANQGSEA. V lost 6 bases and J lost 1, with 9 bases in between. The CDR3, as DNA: TGCAGCGTACACATGGGGAACACTGAAGCTTTCTTT. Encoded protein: CSVHMGNTEAFF.